The clone carrying this TCR beta chain was observed a few times. Its antigen remains unknown. This record belongs to a study of identical twins. Study results and limitations: Compared with models, monozygotic twins showed more out-of-frame TCR alpha sharing.

One entry per CDR3 protein results from TCRdb running MiXCR on the 5' RACE reads. The table has about 520,000 distinct CDR3 sequences, approximately 22% seen once. V gave up 4 bases and J gave up 2 bases, with 8 bases separating them. Germline V gives CDR1 MNHEY, CDR2 SVGAGI. The CDR3 runs 13 residues. The same sample was also used in a study of T cells expressing NK-cell markers.

This receptor was identified in a woman between 18 and 29 years old in good health. This sequence joins TRBV6-5 and TRBJ1-2; no clear D gene. The sequenced sample consisted of CD4+ T cells sorted from blood. CDR3 nucleotide sequence: TGTGCCAGCAGTTCTACGACAAACTATGGCTACACCTTC. Translation: CASSSTTNYGYTF.